Listed below are T cell receptor beta chains from one sample, sequenced in a study of OX40 agonist ivuxolimab in advanced cancers. Generated by immunoSEQ multiplex PCR, the TCRdb table keeps only in-frame clones and is missing some. The sample lists about 80,000 clones, roughly 90% occurring once. The sequenced sample was CD4+ or CD8+ T cells sorted from blood, obtained in a trial of the OX40 agonist ivuxolimab. All receptors derive from an adult with an advanced solid tumor such as melanoma, head and neck, liver or kidney cancer. The CDR3 runs from the conserved cysteine through the conserved F or W. The order of the fields is V gene, J gene, D gene, clone size, CDR3 protein, CDR3 DNA. D genes are given only for firm matches. Size values are once, few and many counts, or a class for expanded clones, and some rows have none.

v_gene: TRBV19; j_gene: TRBJ1-2; d_gene: -; abundance: -; CDR3aa: CASSMTGTINYGYTF; CDR3nt: TGTGCCAGTAGTATGACAGGCACCATCAACTATGGCTACACCTTC
v_gene: TRBV19; j_gene: TRBJ1-5; d_gene: TRBD1; abundance: -; CDR3aa: CASRLDRGGNQPQHF; CDR3nt: TGTGCCAGTAGACTGGACAGGGGAGGCAATCAGCCCCAGCATTTT
v_gene: TRBV5-4; j_gene: TRBJ2-2; d_gene: -; abundance: -; CDR3aa: CASSPGTGNTGELFF; CDR3nt: TGTGCCAGCAGCCCCGGGACGGGCAACACCGGGGAGCTGTTTTTT
v_gene: TRBV4-1; j_gene: TRBJ2-3; d_gene: -; abundance: -; CDR3aa: CASSQPLAGRSDTQYF; CDR3nt: TGCGCCAGCAGCCAACCCCTTGCGGGAAGGTCAGATACGCAGTATTTT
v_gene: TRBV9; j_gene: TRBJ2-2; d_gene: TRBD2; abundance: -; CDR3aa: CASSVDIAGVYTGELFF; CDR3nt: TGTGCCAGCAGCGTAGACATAGCGGGAGTTTACACCGGGGAGCTGTTTTTT
v_gene: TRBV9; j_gene: TRBJ2-2; d_gene: TRBD2; abundance: -; CDR3aa: CASSGSSGRALNTGELFF; CDR3nt: TGTGCCAGCAGCGGCTCTAGCGGGAGGGCCTTAAACACCGGGGAGCTGTTTTTT
v_gene: TRBV7-9; j_gene: TRBJ2-3; d_gene: TRBD2; abundance: -; CDR3aa: CASSTWTSGRPSDTQYF; CDR3nt: TGTGCCAGCAGCACTTGGACTAGCGGGAGGCCCTCAGATACGCAGTATTTT
v_gene: TRBV2; j_gene: TRBJ2-1; d_gene: -; abundance: -; CDR3aa: CASTIFTRSYNEQFF; CDR3nt: TGTGCCAGCACGATTTTCACCAGGTCCTACAATGAGCAGTTCTTC
v_gene: TRBV6-1; j_gene: TRBJ2-1; d_gene: TRBD2; abundance: few; CDR3aa: CASSLGLVNEQFF; CDR3nt: TGTGCCAGCAGTCTGGGACTAGTCAATGAGCAGTTCTTC
v_gene: TRBV11-2; j_gene: TRBJ2-1; d_gene: -; abundance: -; CDR3aa: CASSRASRNEQFF; CDR3nt: TGTGCCAGCAGTAGAGCGAGTCGGAATGAGCAGTTCTTC
v_gene: TRBV6-1; j_gene: TRBJ1-1; d_gene: -; abundance: -; CDR3aa: CASTNRVTEAFF; CDR3nt: TGTGCCAGCACCAACAGGGTAACTGAAGCTTTCTTT
v_gene: TRBV5-1; j_gene: TRBJ2-7; d_gene: TRBD2; abundance: -; CDR3aa: CASSWTSIGLNEQYF; CDR3nt: TGCGCCAGCAGCTGGACTAGCATCGGGTTAAACGAGCAGTACTTC
v_gene: TRBV7-3; j_gene: TRBJ2-1; d_gene: -; abundance: -; CDR3aa: CASSLTPRGVPKGEQFF; CDR3nt: TGTGCCAGCAGCTTAACCCCCCGGGGAGTCCCGAAGGGTGAGCAGTTCTTC
v_gene: TRBV7-2; j_gene: TRBJ2-7; d_gene: TRBD1; abundance: -; CDR3aa: CASSPTPGQGRKQYF; CDR3nt: TGTGCCAGCAGCCCGACGCCGGGACAGGGGAGAAAGCAGTACTTC
v_gene: TRBV2; j_gene: TRBJ1-1; d_gene: TRBD1; abundance: -; CDR3aa: CARGTGDRKAFF; CDR3nt: TGTGCCAGGGGGACAGGGGACCGAAAAGCTTTCTTT
v_gene: TRBV19; j_gene: TRBJ2-5; d_gene: -; abundance: -; CDR3aa: CASKGGQGIRDTQYF; CDR3nt: TGTGCCAGTAAGGGCGGGCAGGGGATAAGAGATACCCAGTACTTC
v_gene: TRBV19; j_gene: TRBJ1-5; d_gene: -; abundance: -; CDR3aa: CASSVGSTGSQPQHF; CDR3nt: TGTGCCAGTAGTGTTGGTTCGACAGGAAGTCAGCCCCAGCATTTT
v_gene: TRBV7-2; j_gene: TRBJ2-4; d_gene: TRBD2; abundance: -; CDR3aa: CASSEALAGAKNIQYF; CDR3nt: TGTGCCAGCTCCGAGGCCCTAGCGGGAGCCAAAAACATTCAGTACTTC
v_gene: TRBV2; j_gene: TRBJ1-1; d_gene: -; abundance: -; CDR3aa: CASSEGGHREAFF; CDR3nt: TGTGCCAGCAGTGAGGGGGGGCACCGTGAAGCTTTCTTT
v_gene: TRBV7-2; j_gene: TRBJ2-7; d_gene: -; abundance: -; CDR3aa: CASSLQLGYEQYF; CDR3nt: TGTGCCAGCAGCTTACAGTTAGGGTACGAGCAGTACTTC
v_gene: TRBV7-9; j_gene: TRBJ1-5; d_gene: TRBD1; abundance: -; CDR3aa: CASSQGQEQTQPQHF; CDR3nt: TGTGCCAGCAGCCAAGGACAGGAACAAACTCAGCCCCAGCATTTT
v_gene: TRBV30; j_gene: TRBJ1-1; d_gene: -; abundance: few; CDR3aa: CAWRRVGAGAFF; CDR3nt: TGTGCCTGGAGACGGGTAGGCGCTGGAGCTTTCTTT
v_gene: TRBV7-9; j_gene: TRBJ2-2; d_gene: -; abundance: -; CDR3aa: CASTPGGGEFTGELFF; CDR3nt: TGTGCCAGCACCCCGGGAGGGGGCGAGTTCACCGGGGAGCTGTTTTTT
v_gene: TRBV19; j_gene: TRBJ1-1; d_gene: -; abundance: -; CDR3aa: CASSIFFGRRTEAFF; CDR3nt: TGTGCCAGTAGTATATTTTTCGGGAGGCGGACTGAAGCTTTCTTT
v_gene: TRBV28; j_gene: TRBJ1-4; d_gene: -; abundance: -; CDR3aa: CASSGVAPNEKLFF; CDR3nt: TGTGCCAGCAGTGGGGTCGCCCCTAATGAAAAACTGTTTTTT
v_gene: TRBV18; j_gene: TRBJ1-4; d_gene: -; abundance: -; CDR3aa: CASSLNEKLFF; CDR3nt: TGTGCCAGCTCACTCAATGAAAAACTGTTTTTT
v_gene: TRBV7-3; j_gene: TRBJ1-3; d_gene: TRBD1; abundance: -; CDR3aa: CASSLGTGTNTIYF; CDR3nt: TGTGCCAGCAGCCTGGGGACAGGGACGAACACCATATATTTT
v_gene: TRBV6-5; j_gene: TRBJ1-2; d_gene: -; abundance: -; CDR3aa: CASSPQPGYYGYTF; CDR3nt: TGTGCCAGCAGCCCACAGCCGGGCTACTATGGCTACACCTTC
v_gene: TRBV28; j_gene: TRBJ2-6; d_gene: -; abundance: -; CDR3aa: CASSPRTGSQRNSGANVLTF; CDR3nt: TGTGCCAGCAGCCCCCGTACAGGGTCCCAACGTAACTCTGGGGCCAACGTCCTGACTTTC
v_gene: TRBV9; j_gene: TRBJ1-2; d_gene: TRBD1; abundance: -; CDR3aa: CASSAKGQNNYGYTF; CDR3nt: TGTGCCAGCAGCGCCAAGGGACAGAACAACTATGGCTACACCTTC
v_gene: TRBV5-1; j_gene: TRBJ1-4; d_gene: -; abundance: -; CDR3aa: CASSLATGYEKLFF; CDR3nt: TGCGCCAGCAGCTTGGCGACAGGATATGAAAAACTGTTTTTT